This record looks at one T cell receptor beta chain sequence and its context. These data belong to a study of blood T cell repertoires in COVID-19. Across the whole study: Whether acute or convalescent, the COVID-19 samples came from the United States, Italy and Spain.

Repertoires were generated with immunoSEQ multiplex PCR, while TCRdb's copy carries only in-frame clones and drops some. The profile shows about 81,000 clones, 91% of them singletons. Per germline, CDR1 SGHRS and CDR2 YFSETQ. The CDR3 extends over 15 amino acids. V lost 2 bases and J lost 4, with 15 bases in between. The chain combines TRBV5-1 with TRBJ2-5; tentative D call: TRBD2 (6 bases). Sequencing used peripheral blood. This clonotype was sampled from a woman aged 45-65 years in a cohort sampled during active COVID-19. The CDR3 reads CASSFSGSGGETQYF. The CDR3 DNA is TGCGCCAGCAGCTTTAGCGGTTCCGGGGGAGAGACCCAGTACTTC. The whole variable domain, filled in from reference TRBV5-1 and TRBJ2-5, reads KAGVTQTPRYLIKTRGQQVTLSCSPISGHRSVSWYQQTPGQGLQFLFEYFSETQRNKGNFPGRFSGRQFSNSRSEMNVSTLELGDSALYLCASSFSGSGGETQYFGPGTRLLVL.